One and the same sample provided the 15 T cell receptor beta chains below, sequenced in a study of T-cell reconstitution after alpha-beta-depleted transplantation in children. The TCRbeta library incorporated unique molecular identifiers. MiXCR was run by TCRdb on the PCR reads, yielding one entry per CDR3 protein. This table holds approximately 91,000 distinct CDR3 sequences, 6.5% to 8.5% found once. Here the sequenced sample was PBMCs from the stem cell graft donor, taken from the stem cell graft. The receptors stem from a human donor who donated a stem cell graft to a child with congenital amegakaryocytic thrombocytopenia.

Of note for this clonotype: The junction shows a germline mismatch at one end, possibly a read error. The J gene is TRBJ2-6, the V gene TRBV20-1; D might be TRBD1 (5 bases). CDR1 and CDR2 from the germline V gene are DFQATT and SNEGSKA (reference sequence). The CDR3 has 17 residues. For the CDR3, the DNA is TGCAGTGCCACCTCCGACAGAGTCTGGGGTGGGGCCAACGGCCTGACTTTC. Translation: CSATSDRVWGGANGLTF.

This clonotype was picked up many times. The chain carries TRBV5-1 and TRBJ1-1; no reliable D call. Germline V CDR1 and CDR2: SGHRS, YFSETQ. The CDR3 is made up of 15 amino acids. V lost 0 bases and J 0 bases, leaving 9 bases between the germline ends. The CDR3 DNA reads as TGCGCCAGCAGCTTGGAATGGCAGATGAACACTGAAGCTTTCTTT. Amino acid sequence: CASSLEWQMNTEAFF.

This clonotype showed up many times. This rearrangement joins TRBV12-3 or TRBV12-4 to TRBJ2-1, with 7 bases fitting TRBD2. The ends lost 6 bases at V and 0 bases at J; junction bases unmatched: 8. This CDR3 has 16 residues. The CDR3 protein is CASRGTTRSSYNEQFF. The CDR3 DNA reads as TGTGCCAGCAGAGGGACTACCCGGAGCTCCTACAATGAGCAGTTCTTC.

As regards this clonotype: A much larger clone differs from this one at a single base, so this may be a read error. This chain links TRBV29-1 with TRBJ2-1; D tentatively reads TRBD1 or TRBD2 (5 bases each). CDR1 SQVTM and CDR2 ANQGSEA come from the germline V gene. CDR3 length: 12 residues. The CDR3 loop reads CSVGDGYSEQFF. CDR3 sequence (DNA): TGCAGCGTTGGGGACGGTTACAGTGAGCAGTTCTTC.

In this sample, this clonotype turned up many times. The V gene is TRBV2, the J gene TRBJ2-1; D remains unclear. The ends were cut back, 0 bases at V and 14 bases at J, with 8 bases in the middle. The CDR3 is 11 residues long. Germline loops: CDR1 SNHLY, CDR2 FYNNEI. The CDR3 nucleotides read TGTGCCAGCAGTGAAGCAGTTTATAAGTTCTTC. Residues: CASSEAVYKFF.

This clonotype appeared many times. The chain carries TRBV5-1 and TRBJ2-1; 7 nucleotides align to TRBD2. With V trimmed by 4 bases and J by 1 base, 8 bases remained unmatched. The length of the CDR3 is 16 residues. CDR1 is SGHRS, CDR2 YFSETQ, per germline. Written as DNA, the CDR3 is TGCGCCAGCAGCCCGCTCCAAGCGGGGTCCTACAATGAGCAGTTCTTC. Encoded protein: CASSPLQAGSYNEQFF.

This clonotype was recorded at least ten times. As DNA, the CDR3 is TGCGCCAGCAGCTCGGGGACAGGTGAAGCTTTCTTT. It translates to CASSSGTGEAFF. V gene TRBV5-1 combines with J gene TRBJ1-1; 8 nucleotides match TRBD1. This CDR3 spans 12 amino acids. With V trimmed by 3 bases and J by 7 bases, 2 bases remained unmatched. Germline V gives CDR1 SGHRS, CDR2 YFSETQ.

This clonotype has at least ten counts. This rearrangement joins TRBV6-2 or TRBV6-3 to TRBJ2-5; no reliable D call. The V and J ends lost 7 bases and 5 bases respectively, with 14 bases between them. CDR1 and CDR2 (germline): MNHEY, SVGEGT. The CDR3 has 13 residues. This CDR3 is CASTVSSAETQYF. CDR3 DNA sequence: TGTGCCAGCACTGTTAGTAGTGCGGAGACCCAGTACTTC.

In its sample, this clonotype was seen many times. The chain uses TRBV5-1 and TRBJ2-3; D possibly corresponds to TRBD1 (6 bases). From germline, CDR1 is SGHRS and CDR2 YFSETQ. Trimming removed 1 base at V and 2 bases at J, with 8 bases between. This CDR3 spans 14 amino acids. The CDR3 spells CASSLLGHTDTQYF. The CDR3 coding sequence is TGCGCCAGCAGCTTGCTGGGACACACAGATACGCAGTATTTT.

Regarding this clonotype: This may be a read error: a much more frequent sequence differs by one nucleotide. The chain is built from TRBV6-1 and TRBJ2-2, with TRBD1 matching over 10 bases. The CDR3 covers 13 residues. After removal of 6 bases from V and 6 bases from J, the junction contained 1 base not matched to a gene. Germline-derived CDR1 and CDR2 are MNHNS and SASEGT. The DNA for the CDR3 is TGTGCCAGCAGGGGGACAGGGGCCGGGGAGCTGTTTTTT. The encoded protein is CASRGTGAGELFF.

This clonotype has ten or more counts. This chain links TRBV27 with TRBJ1-1; D gene uncertain. Per germline, CDR1 MNHEY and CDR2 SMNVEV (reference sequence). Trimming cost V 4 bases and J 4 bases, with 13 bases left between them. The CDR3 is 14 residues long. CDR3 bases: TGTGCCAGCAGTTGGGCAGGACGTGGCACTGAAGCTTTCTTT. Translated: CASSWAGRGTEAFF.

This clonotype was detected many times. This chain connects TRBV28 to TRBJ2-1, with 9 bases that match TRBD2. The length of the CDR3 is 16 residues. The V segment lost 3 bases and the J segment 7 bases; nucleotides outside the gene matches: 10. Germline V gene data show CDR1 as MDHEN and CDR2 as SYDVKM. This CDR3 reads CASSLPLAGNLNEQFF. The CDR3 DNA is TGTGCCAGCAGTTTGCCACTAGCGGGTAACCTGAATGAGCAGTTCTTC.

This clonotype was observed many times. This chain connects TRBV12-3 or TRBV12-4 to TRBJ2-5; TRBD1 aligns across 7 bases. CDR3 size: 16 residues. The ends lost 2 bases at V and 3 bases at J; junction bases unmatched: 9. CDR3 bases: TGTGCCAGCAGTTTAAGAGGGACAGTAGTAAAAGAGACCCAGTACTTC. Encoded protein: CASSLRGTVVKETQYF.

This clonotype was seen a single time. The chain recombines TRBV20-1 with TRBJ1-1; 8 positions agree with TRBD1. J was trimmed by 3 bases and V by 1 base; bases with no gene match: 7. The V gene's germline CDR1 is DFQATT and CDR2 SNEGSKA (reference sequence). This CDR3 has 15 residues. The CDR3 region has the DNA TGCAGTGCTAGAGGACAGGGGCAGGATCACACTGAAGCTTTCTTT. Translated: CSARGQGQDHTEAFF.

The table lists this clonotype with many counts. The rearrangement joins TRBV12-3 or TRBV12-4 to TRBJ2-3; D possibly matches TRBD1 or TRBD2 (5 bases each). Trimming removed 0 bases from V and 14 bases from J, with 18 bases in between. The CDR3 runs to 14 residues. The CDR3 DNA follows: TGTGCCAGCAGTTTAGCGACGGGGCCCCCCCTCCCGTATTTT. Translation gives CASSLATGPPLPYF.